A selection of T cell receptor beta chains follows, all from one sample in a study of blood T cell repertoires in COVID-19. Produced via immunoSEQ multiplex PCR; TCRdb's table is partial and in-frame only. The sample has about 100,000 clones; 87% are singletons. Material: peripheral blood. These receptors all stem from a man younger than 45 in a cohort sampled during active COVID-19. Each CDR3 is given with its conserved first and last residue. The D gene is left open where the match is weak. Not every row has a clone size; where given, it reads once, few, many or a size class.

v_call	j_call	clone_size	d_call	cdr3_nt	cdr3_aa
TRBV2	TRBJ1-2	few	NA	TGTGCCAGCAGTGATTGGGGGGACTATGGCTACACCTTC	CASSDWGDYGYTF
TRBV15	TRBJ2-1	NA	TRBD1	TGTGCCACCAAACAGGACAGGGCCGGCTACAATGAGCAGTTCTTC	CATKQDRAGYNEQFF
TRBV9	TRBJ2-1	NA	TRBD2	TGTGCCAGCAGCACCAGCGGGGGGTACAATGAGCAGTTCTTC	CASSTSGGYNEQFF
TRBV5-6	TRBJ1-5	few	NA	TGTGCCAGCAGCTCGGCAGGGTTCCAGCCCCAGCATTTT	CASSSAGFQPQHF
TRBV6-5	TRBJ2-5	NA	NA	TGTGCCAGCGGTAGGGCAGGGGGGGAGACCCAGTACTTC	CASGRAGGETQYF
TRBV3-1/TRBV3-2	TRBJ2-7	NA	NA	TGTGCCAGCAGTTCCCCGGGCTACGAGCAGTACTTC	CASSSPGYEQYF
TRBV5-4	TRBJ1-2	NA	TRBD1	TGTGCCAGCAGCTTGGACAGGGGAACAGCTAACTATGGCTACACCTTC	CASSLDRGTANYGYTF
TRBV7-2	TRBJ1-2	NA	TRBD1	TGTGCCAGCAGCTTAGGTATGGACAGGACCTATGGCTACACCTTC	CASSLGMDRTYGYTF
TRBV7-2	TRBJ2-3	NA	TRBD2	TGTGCCAGCAGCCCGGGACTAGCGGGGCGCACAGATACGCAGTATTTT	CASSPGLAGRTDTQYF
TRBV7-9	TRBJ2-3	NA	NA	TGTGCCAGCAGCTTACAGAAGGGGGCAGATACGCAGTATTTT	CASSLQKGADTQYF
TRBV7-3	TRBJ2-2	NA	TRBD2	TGTACCAGCAGCTTAATTCCCAGCGGGGGGAACACCGGGGAGCTGTTTTTT	CTSSLIPSGGNTGELFF
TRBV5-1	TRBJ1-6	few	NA	TGCGCCAGCAGGCAGGCCGATAATTCACCCCTCCACTTT	CASRQADNSPLHF
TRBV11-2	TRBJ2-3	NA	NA	TGTGCCAGCAGCTTTGGACTCTCGGGAGATACGCAGTATTTT	CASSFGLSGDTQYF
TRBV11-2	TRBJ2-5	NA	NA	TGTGCCAGCAGCTTTTGGACGGGACAAGAGACCCAGTACTTC	CASSFWTGQETQYF
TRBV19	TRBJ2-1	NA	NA	TGTGCCAGTAGAACGATAGGAGTTAGGGGGTCACGGGATGAGCAGTTCTTC	CASRTIGVRGSRDEQFF
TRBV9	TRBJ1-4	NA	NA	TGTGCCAGCAGCGACAGCAAAGAGGGCAAGGATAAACTGTTTTTT	CASSDSKEGKDKLFF
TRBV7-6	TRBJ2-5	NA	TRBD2	TGTGCCAGCAGCTTAGGGACTAGCGGGGGGGCGAAGACCCAGTACTTC	CASSLGTSGGAKTQYF
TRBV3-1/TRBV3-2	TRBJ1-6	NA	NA	TGTGCCAGCAGCCGGCAGAGCGAAAATTCACCCCTCCACTTT	CASSRQSENSPLHF
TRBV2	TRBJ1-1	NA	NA	TGTGCCATCCAGAAGACGAGGGAAATGAACACTGAAGCTTTCTTT	CAIQKTREMNTEAFF
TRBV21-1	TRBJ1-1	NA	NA	TGTGCCAGCAGCAAAGGGACAGGGAACACTGAAGCTTTCTTT	CASSKGTGNTEAFF
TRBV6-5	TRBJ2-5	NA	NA	TGTGCCAGCAGTTACCGTCGGGAGACCCAGTACTTC	CASSYRRETQYF
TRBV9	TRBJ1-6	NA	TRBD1	TGTGCCAGCAGCCGAAACAGGGGCGGGGATAATTCACCCCTCCACTTT	CASSRNRGGDNSPLHF
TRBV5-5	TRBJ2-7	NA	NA	TGTGCCAGCAGCTTGGTGAATGAGGCCGACGAGCAGTACTTC	CASSLVNEADEQYF
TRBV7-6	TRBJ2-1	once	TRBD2	TGTGCCAGCAGCTTAGTAGCGGGAGGTGAGCAGTTCTTC	CASSLVAGGEQFF
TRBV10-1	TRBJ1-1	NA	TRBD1	TGCGCCAGCAGACAGGGGGGCGCTCGACCCATGAACACTGAAGCTTTCTTT	CASRQGGARPMNTEAFF
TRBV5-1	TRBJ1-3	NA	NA	TGCGCCAGCAGCTTGGGGAGCTCTGGAAACACCATATATTTT	CASSLGSSGNTIYF